This T cell receptor beta chain was captured in a study of CD8 T cells in Susac syndrome (dated by TCRdb to between 2019 and 2020). Context from the whole study: The study used repertoire sequencing to test whether antigen drove CD8+ T cell activation and differentiation in Susac syndrome. The clonality of the CD8+ T cell repertoire was compared across over 10 healthy donors, about 14 Susac syndrome patients and 15 multiple sclerosis patients. Study-wide conclusions, independent of this receptor: The number of individuals in the TCR sequencing and HLA analysis was acknowledged as relatively small.

Of note for this clonotype: What this receptor recognizes is not known. Base qualities are missing; no much larger clone stands one base away.

High-throughput TCR beta sequencing profiled peripheral blood CD8+ and CD4+ T cells from healthy donors, Susac syndrome patients and multiple sclerosis patients. Multiple sclerosis controls were treatment-naive patients with stable or active relapsing-remitting disease fulfilling revised McDonald criteria. Bulk CD8+ and CD4+ T cells were purified by magnetic negative isolation, while CD8+ TEMRA cells were enriched using FACS. Blood was drawn into EDTA tubes, processed within 24 hours, and PBMCs were isolated by density gradient centrifugation. PBMCs intended for TCR sequencing were frozen in liquid nitrogen and were later thawed in a 37 degrees C water bath. The sorted or isolated CD4+, CD8+ and CD8+ TEMRA cells reached a purity of at least 90%. RNA was extracted using the RNeasy kit, and about 0.5 to 1 ug of the RNA was reverse transcribed with random hexamers. The immunoSEQ multiplex PCR assay, which covers 54 Vbeta and 13 Jbeta segments, was used to amplify TCR beta CDR3 regions. Bias from PCR amplification was corrected by using a synthetic template baseline for primer optimization and for computational correction. In the paper's pipeline: Reads were annotated to V, D and J genes per IMGT and analyzed with immunoSEQ Analyzer, keeping only productive sequences. To calculate clonality, Shannon entropy was normalized by log2 of the number of productive unique sequences and then subtracted from one. For each patient and control, public and private clones were evaluated among the 100 most prevalent clones. Clones were defined as Susac-specific when absent from the healthy and MS cohorts, from fewer than 1,200 published viral clones and from other ImmuneACCESS disease sequences. TCRdb trimmed public reads at Q25 via fastp, called clones via MiXCR and kept in-frame beta chains. Identical CDR3 proteins give one entry, which carries the most common genes and DNA. The V and J calls and clone size come from TCRdb's table, not from the authors' own analysis. The sample has 400,000 or so distinct CDR3 sequences on record, more than 80% of them singletons. Of the sample, approximately 0.12% falls within the top ten clones.

The source material was CD8+ T cells from PBMCs. The source is a human donor with multiple sclerosis.

The base sequence is TGCGCCAGCAGCTTGGCCGACTGGACGGGGAACACTGAAGCTTTCTTT. The translation is CASSLADWTGNTEAFF. The V and J genes are TRBV5-1 and TRBJ1-1, with no confident D gene call. The germline V gene supplies CDR1 SGHRS and CDR2 YFSETQ. The junction carries 13 bases between V and J, which are trimmed by 0 bases and 1 base respectively. The CDR3 numbers 16 residues from cysteine through phenylalanine. Here the CDR3 DNA is all that survives: 48 bases in frame from base 1.